The 21 T cell receptor beta chains given below trace back to one sample, sequenced in a study of blood T cell repertoires in COVID-19 (dated by TCRdb to the early 2020s). The library relied on the immunoSEQ multiplex PCR assay. TCRdb holds this immuneACCESS table with in-frame rearrangements only. Some clones are missing; in checked studies, unresolved V genes explain under half, and the rest has no known cause. The sample table contains roughly 240,000 clones; only one count was recorded for roughly 82% of them. About 4.8% of the sample is in the top ten clones. Source material: peripheral blood. Receptors were obtained from a woman in her 70s with acute or convalescent COVID-19.

This clone was detected only a few times. The chain couples TRBV6-5 to TRBJ1-2, with D unclear. Germline-derived CDR1 and CDR2 are MNHEY and SVGAGI. The CDR3 has 14 amino acids. Deletions cut 7 bases from V and 8 bases from J, with 20 bases between. The DNA for the CDR3 is TGTGCCAGCACTCAAACACAAATCTCAGAAGGCTACACCTTC. It translates to CASTQTQISEGYTF.

V is TRBV5-8 and J is TRBJ1-4; unclear D gene. The germline V gene encodes CDR1 SGHTS and CDR2 YDEGEE. V lost 5 bases, J lost 8 bases, and 10 bases lay in between. The CDR3 spans 12 residues. This chain's CDR3 is CASSFSGEKLFF. CDR3 nucleotides: TGTGCCAGCAGTTTTTCAGGAGAAAAACTGTTTTTT.

The V call is TRBV4-3, the J call TRBJ1-6, with D maybe TRBD1 (6 bases). Germline CDR1 is LGHNA and CDR2 is YSLEER. This CDR3 contains 17 residues. The V end lost 3 bases, the J end lost 8 bases, and 20 bases lay between the germline ends. This CDR3 is CASSHVPGSAGDSPLHF. CDR3 coding DNA: TGCGCCAGCAGCCATGTACCGGGGTCGGCAGGGGATTCACCCCTCCACTTT.

This chain uses TRBV27 with TRBJ1-3, with 7 bases that match TRBD1. Germline loops: CDR1 MNHEY, CDR2 SMNVEV (reference sequence). The CDR3 totals 15 residues. V was pared by 3 bases and J by 0 bases, with 2 bases of the junction left unmatched. The CDR3 sequence is CASSFSGGSGNTIYF. The CDR3, as DNA: TGTGCCAGCAGTTTCTCAGGGGGCTCTGGAAACACCATATATTTT.

The chain has TRBV5-1 and TRBJ1-6, with 9 bases aligning to TRBD1. V trimming: 4 bases; J trimming: 8 bases; junction bases outside the gene matches: 7. Germline V gene data show CDR1 as SGHRS and CDR2 as YFSETQ. CDR3 length: 15 amino acids. CDR3 DNA: TGCGCCAGCAGCCCCTACCGGGACAGGGATTCACCCCTCCACTTT. Translated, it gives CASSPYRDRDSPLHF.

This chain joins TRBV18 and TRBJ1-2, with 7 positions matching TRBD1. The CDR3 has 14 amino acids. Germline loops: CDR1 KGHSH, CDR2 LQKENI. J was trimmed by 8 bases and V by 3 bases; bases with no gene match: 9. The CDR3 is CASSPVTGDDGYTF. CDR3 in DNA: TGTGCCAGCTCACCCGTAACAGGGGACGACGGCTACACCTTC.

V is TRBV5-4 and J is TRBJ2-7; 12 bases are shared with TRBD2. The length of the CDR3 is 16 residues. Germline lookup yields CDR1 SGHNT and CDR2 YYREEE (reference sequence). The V gene end was trimmed by 5 bases and the J gene end by 0 bases; junction bases not matched to a gene: 6. This CDR3 reads CASSPGLAGPSYEQYF. CDR3 nucleotide sequence: TGTGCCAGCAGTCCTGGACTAGCGGGGCCCTCCTACGAGCAGTACTTC. Full variable domain (remainder filled in from reference TRBV5-4 and TRBJ2-7): ETGVTQSPTHLIKTRGQQVTLRCSSQSGHNTVSWYQQALGQGPQFIFQYYREEENGRGNFPPRFSGLQFPNYSSELNVNALELDDSALYLCASSPGLAGPSYEQYFGPGTRLTVT.

This sequence joins TRBV10-3 and TRBJ1-6; 12 bases line up with TRBD1. Looked up from germline, CDR1 is ENHRY and CDR2 is SYGVKD. The ends lost 4 bases at V and 10 bases at J; junction bases unmatched: 8. The CDR3 sequence is 16 residues long. CDR3 region: CAISANRDRGPSPLHF. In nucleotides, the CDR3 is TGTGCCATCAGTGCTAACCGGGACAGGGGGCCCTCACCCCTCCACTTT.

This sequence joins TRBV7-2 and TRBJ1-3; D may be TRBD1 (5 bases). Germline V gene data show CDR1 as SGHTA and CDR2 as FQGNSA. Trimming stripped 7 bases from V and 0 bases from J, with 13 bases between. This CDR3 comprises 15 residues. The chain's CDR3 is CASTYLQGSGNTIYF. Here the CDR3 DNA reads TGTGCCAGCACCTACCTGCAGGGCTCTGGAAACACCATATATTTT.

J is TRBJ2-1 and V is TRBV5-1; possible D gene TRBD2, 6 bases. Germline lookup yields CDR1 SGHRS and CDR2 YFSETQ. CDR3 length: 16 amino acids. The V end lost 5 bases, the J end lost 1 base, and 16 bases lay between the germline ends. CDR3: CASRTWGTRSYNEQFF. The CDR3 bases are TGCGCCAGCAGGACTTGGGGGACTCGGTCCTACAATGAGCAGTTCTTC.

This clone appeared once. The genes are TRBV4-3 and TRBJ1-1; D uncertain. This CDR3 has 14 amino acids. Per germline, CDR1 LGHNA and CDR2 YSLEER. Trimming pared 0 bases from V and 3 bases from J, leaving 8 bases between. The CDR3 DNA follows: TGCGCCAGCAGCCAAGATACCCGAGACACTGAAGCTTTCTTT. It codes for CASSQDTRDTEAFF.

This clone was detected only a few times. This chain joins TRBV10-3 and TRBJ1-2, with D possibly TRBD1 on 6 matching bases. V was trimmed by 2 bases and J by 3 bases, leaving 16 bases between them. CDR3 size: 16 residues. CDR1 is ENHRY, CDR2 SYGVKD, per germline. The CDR3 region is CAISEPGQLADYGYTF. The CDR3 DNA sequence: TGTGCCATCAGTGAGCCCGGACAGCTCGCCGACTATGGCTACACCTTC.

This chain connects TRBV7-9 to TRBJ1-3; tentatively, D is TRBD1 (5 bases). Trimming stripped 1 base from V and 1 base from J, with 14 bases between. The germline V gene encodes CDR1 SEHNR and CDR2 FQNEAQ (reference sequence). The CDR3 spans 17 residues. The DNA of the CDR3 is TGTGCCAGCAGCTTAGAGACAGCCTTTGCGTCTGGAAACACCATATATTTT. Translated: CASSLETAFASGNTIYF.

The chain employs TRBV6-5 and TRBJ1-3; TRBD1 agrees at 8 bases. CDR3 length: 15 residues. The ends lost 6 bases at V and 2 bases at J; junction bases unmatched: 6. Germline CDR1 MNHEY, CDR2 SVGAGI. The CDR3 nucleotides are TGTGCCAGCAGGGCAGGACAGGGCGCTGGAAACACCATATATTTT. It translates to CASRAGQGAGNTIYF.

The rearrangement joins TRBV7-9 to TRBJ1-2; 8 nucleotides match TRBD1. The ends lost 5 bases at V and 2 bases at J; junction bases unmatched: 10. Germline lookup yields CDR1 SEHNR and CDR2 FQNEAQ (reference sequence). CDR3 size: 16 residues. The CDR3 reads CASSPQQGERNYGYTF. For the CDR3, the DNA is TGTGCCAGCAGCCCTCAACAGGGGGAAAGGAACTATGGCTACACCTTC.

V and J are TRBV5-1 and TRBJ1-1, with 7 bases matching TRBD1. Germline CDR1 and CDR2: SGHRS and YFSETQ. Trimming removed 0 bases from V and 2 bases from J; junction bases left unmatched: 7. The CDR3 runs to 16 residues. CDR3 sequence reads: CASSLAEGGLNTEAFF. CDR3 coding DNA: TGCGCCAGCAGCTTGGCGGAAGGGGGCTTAAACACTGAAGCTTTCTTT.

The chain joins TRBV1 to TRBJ1-3; TRBD1, as called in the table, went unchecked against the DNA. TRBV1 is described as a pseudogene. This CDR3 comprises 19 residues. The CDR3 loop reads CTSRMTRDTLSGTGNTIYF. CDR3 coding DNA: TGCACCAGCAGAATGACCCGGGACACCCTAAGTGGTACTGGAAACACCATATATTTT.

This clone was found a few times. The sample has other DNA sequences that encode this CDR3 too. CDR3 bases: TGTGCCAGCAGCTTAGAGGGGGTGAGCAATCAGCCCCAGCATTTT. It encodes CASSLEGVSNQPQHF. The chain has TRBV7-2 and TRBJ1-5; D perhaps matches TRBD1 (6 bases). This CDR3 spans 15 amino acids. The V gene lost 1 base and the J gene lost 1 base, with 8 bases spanning the gap. Germline CDR1 SGHTA, CDR2 FQGNSA.

The genes are TRBV27 and TRBJ2-1; 12 bases agree with TRBD2. Germline loops: CDR1 MNHEY, CDR2 SMNVEV (reference sequence). The ends lost 6 bases at V and 4 bases at J; junction bases unmatched: 7. This CDR3 has 16 residues. CDR3 nucleotides: TGTGCCAGCAGACCCGGACTAGCGGGGTTTTACAATGAGCAGTTCTTC. Its protein is CASRPGLAGFYNEQFF.

This rearrangement joins TRBV19 to TRBJ2-5, with 7 bases aligning to TRBD2. The CDR3 is 17 residues long. The trim removed 5 bases at V and 5 bases at J, leaving 17 bases unmatched. CDR1 and CDR2 from the germline V gene are LNHDA and SQIVND (reference sequence). Written as DNA, the CDR3 is TGTGCCAGTAGTTTCTTCTTCGGGGGGTCCCAATCGGAGACCCAGTACTTC. Amino acids: CASSFFFGGSQSETQYF.

CDR3 in amino acids: CASSVGLDRFSGNTIYF. CDR3 bases: TGTGCCAGCAGCGTAGGCCTGGACAGGTTCTCTGGAAACACCATATATTTT. J is TRBJ1-3 and V is TRBV9, with 7 bases matching TRBD1. Trimming at V came to 0 bases and at J to 0 bases, leaving 6 bases not matched to a gene. The CDR3 length is 17 residues. Per germline, CDR1 SGDLS and CDR2 YYNGEE.